Below are 16 T cell receptor beta chains sequenced from a single sample in a study of graft-versus-host responses after intestinal transplantation. Their cognate antigens are unknown. Clones were sequenced by immunoSEQ multiplex PCR, and TCRdb holds only the in-frame ones, with some missing. The sample carries 100,000 or so clones, 75% to 95% recorded once. Sequencing used unstimulated CD4+ T cells sorted from spleen or lymph node cells, obtained before transplant. The receptors here all came from a human donor who was the organ donor for an intestinal transplant.

The rearrangement links TRBV5-1 to TRBJ1-2; a possible D gene is TRBD1 (6 bases). The CDR3 spans 17 residues. The V end lost 2 bases, the J end lost 2 bases, and 19 bases lay between the germline ends. Germline V gene sequence: CDR1 SGHRS, CDR2 YFSETQ. CDR3 protein: CASSFQGYPRKNYGYTF. The CDR3 nucleotides are TGCGCCAGCAGCTTTCAGGGGTATCCGAGGAAAAACTATGGCTACACCTTC.

V gene TRBV2 combines with J gene TRBJ2-3, with 7 bases fitting TRBD2. CDR1 and CDR2 from the germline V gene are SNHLY and FYNNEI. The J segment lost 0 bases and the V segment lost 7 bases, leaving 7 bases of the junction unmatched. The CDR3 totals 15 residues. CDR3 nucleotide sequence: TGTGCCAGCACTCAGACTAGCAGCAGCACAGATACGCAGTATTTT. Translation gives CASTQTSSSTDTQYF.

The rearrangement uses TRBV29-1 and TRBJ2-6; D call uncertain. V dropped 6 bases and J dropped 2 bases, with 5 bases sitting between them. This CDR3 is 12 amino acids long. CDR1 is SQVTM, CDR2 ANQGSEA, per germline. CDR3 in DNA: TGCAGCGTCTCAGCTGGGGCCAACGTCCTGACTTTC. Its translation: CSVSAGANVLTF.

The chain is built from TRBV4-3 and TRBJ1-4; possibly TRBD1 for D (5 bases). V lost 2 bases to trimming and J lost 2 bases, with 12 bases between them. This CDR3 has 16 residues. Germline assignment: CDR1 LGHNA and CDR2 YSLEER. The CDR3 protein is CASSQIGGDTNEKLFF. The CDR3, as DNA: TGCGCCAGCAGCCAAATTGGGGGGGACACTAATGAAAAACTGTTTTTT.

The chain recombines TRBV30 with TRBJ2-5, with D perhaps TRBD2 (6 bases). This CDR3 is 13 amino acids long. Looked up from germline, CDR1 is GTSNPN and CDR2 is SVGIG (reference sequence). The V gene lost 1 base and the J gene lost 5 bases, with 11 bases spanning the gap. The CDR3 sequence is CAWSGGEWETQYF. DNA of the CDR3: TGTGCCTGGAGTGGCGGGGAGTGGGAGACCCAGTACTTC.

This clone was counted a few times. The gene calls are TRBV7-9 and TRBJ1-4; D is unclear. Trimming stripped 4 bases from V and 10 bases from J, with 13 bases between. CDR3 length equals 13 residues. Germline loops: CDR1 SEHNR, CDR2 FQNEAQ (reference sequence). The CDR3 nucleotides read TGTGCCAGCAGCTCCTCCCAGCCGGGAAAACTGTTTTTT. Amino acids: CASSSSQPGKLFF.

CDR3: CASSSITGGSYNEQFF. CDR3 in DNA: TGTGCCAGCAGCTCCATAACAGGGGGCTCCTACAATGAGCAGTTCTTC. The rearrangement uses TRBV11-2 and TRBJ2-1; the match to TRBD1 covers 8 bases. The junction had 5 bases not matched to a gene; V was cut back by 4 bases and J by 0 bases. CDR1 and CDR2 from the germline V gene are SGHAT and FQNNGV. The CDR3 length is 16 residues. Drawing the rest from reference TRBV11-2 and TRBJ2-1, the complete variable domain is EAGVAQSPRYKIIEKRQSVAFWCNPISGHATLYWYQQILGQGPKLLIQFQNNGVVDDSQLPKDRFSAERLKGVDSTLKIQPAKLEDSAVYLCASSSITGGSYNEQFFGPGTRLTVL.

The gene calls are TRBV6-1 and TRBJ1-2, with 8 bases that match TRBD1. Germline trimming cut 7 bases from V and 4 bases from J; bases unmatched to any gene: 5. Germline CDR1 reads MNHNS; CDR2 reads SASEGT. The CDR3 runs to 13 residues. CDR3 nucleotide sequence: TGTGCCAGCACTCGAGGACAGGGCTATGGCTACACCTTC. This gives the protein CASTRGQGYGYTF.

The chain has TRBV19 and TRBJ2-2, with 9 bases identical to TRBD2. V dropped 6 bases and J dropped 0; count of bases not matched to a gene: 17. Germline V gives CDR1 LNHDA, CDR2 SQIVND (reference sequence). The CDR3 is made up of 20 amino acids. The CDR3 is CASSRRGGGAVFANTGELFF. DNA of the CDR3: TGTGCCAGTAGCCGGCGGGGCGGGGGGGCCGTCTTCGCGAACACCGGGGAGCTGTTTTTT.

This rearrangement joins TRBV9 to TRBJ2-1; TRBD1 matches 9 bases. With 0 bases clipped from V and 9 bases from J, the junction kept 4 bases outside the gene matches. The CDR3 runs to 14 residues. CDR1 and CDR2 from the germline V gene are SGDLS and YYNGEE. The CDR3 sequence is CASSVDRGHREQFF. In DNA, the CDR3 is TGTGCCAGCAGCGTAGACAGGGGGCATCGTGAGCAGTTCTTC.

This clone was found a few times. The chain recombines TRBV30 with TRBJ1-4, with TRBD1 as a possible D gene (5 bases). Germline V gene sequence: CDR1 GTSNPN, CDR2 SVGIG (reference sequence). The V and J ends lost 3 bases and 7 bases respectively, with 6 bases between them. CDR3 size: 11 residues. The CDR3 sequence: CAWRTVEKLFF. The CDR3 bases are TGTGCCTGGAGGACAGTTGAAAAACTGTTTTTT.

The V call is TRBV5-6, the J call TRBJ1-2; unclear D gene. The CDR3 contains 16 residues. Looked up from germline, CDR1 is SGHDT and CDR2 is YYEEEE. The V gene lost 0 bases and the J gene lost 8 bases, with 20 bases spanning the gap. The CDR3 nucleotides read TGTGCCAGCAGCTTGGACCCGGGAGACACGCGCTACGGCTACACCTTC. It yields the protein CASSLDPGDTRYGYTF.

The V call is TRBV18, the J call TRBJ1-6, with D unclear. V lost 6 bases and J 10 bases, leaving 10 bases between the germline ends. Germline V gene sequence: CDR1 KGHSH, CDR2 LQKENI. The CDR3 extends over 12 amino acids. The CDR3 loop is CASSPEGSPLHF. The CDR3 DNA sequence: TGTGCCAGCTCCCCGGAGGGATCACCCCTCCACTTT.

The chain has TRBV5-1 and TRBJ1-4; tentatively, D is TRBD1 (5 bases). Trimming shortened V by 2 bases and J by 3 bases, and 17 bases separated the two germline ends. Germline lookup yields CDR1 SGHRS and CDR2 YFSETQ. The CDR3 loop spans 17 amino acids. This CDR3 is CASSFTGILSSNEKLFF. CDR3 bases: TGCGCCAGCAGCTTTACAGGAATTCTTAGCTCTAATGAAAAACTGTTTTTT.

V and J are TRBV7-9 and TRBJ1-6, with a possible D match to TRBD1 (5 bases). Deletions cut 4 bases from V and 4 bases from J, with 8 bases between. CDR1 and CDR2 (germline): SEHNR, FQNEAQ (reference sequence). The CDR3 is 14 residues long. The CDR3 coding sequence is TGTGCCAGCAGCTCCCGGACATATAATTCACCCCTCCACTTT. Its translation is CASSSRTYNSPLHF.

The table lists this clone with a count of one. This chain links TRBV5-1 with TRBJ2-7; D gene unclear. Looked up from germline, CDR1 is SGHRS and CDR2 is YFSETQ. CDR3 length: 14 amino acids. V was shortened by 0 bases and J by 1 base, with 8 bases between the two germline ends. For the CDR3, the DNA is TGCGCCAGCAGCTTGGTCGCAGGATCCTACGAGCAGTACTTC. It is translated as CASSLVAGSYEQYF.